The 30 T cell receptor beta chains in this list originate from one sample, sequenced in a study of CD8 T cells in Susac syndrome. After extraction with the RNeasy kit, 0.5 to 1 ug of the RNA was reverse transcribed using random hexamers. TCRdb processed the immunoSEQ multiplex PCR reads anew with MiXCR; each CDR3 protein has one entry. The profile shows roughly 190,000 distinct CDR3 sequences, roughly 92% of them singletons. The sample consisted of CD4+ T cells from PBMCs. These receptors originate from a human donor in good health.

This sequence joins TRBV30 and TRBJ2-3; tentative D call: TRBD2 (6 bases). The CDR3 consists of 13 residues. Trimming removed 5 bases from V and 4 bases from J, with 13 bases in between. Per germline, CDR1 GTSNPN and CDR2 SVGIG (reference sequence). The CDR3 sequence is CAWGDGGADTQYF. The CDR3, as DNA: TGTGCCTGGGGGGACGGGGGAGCAGATACGCAGTATTTT.

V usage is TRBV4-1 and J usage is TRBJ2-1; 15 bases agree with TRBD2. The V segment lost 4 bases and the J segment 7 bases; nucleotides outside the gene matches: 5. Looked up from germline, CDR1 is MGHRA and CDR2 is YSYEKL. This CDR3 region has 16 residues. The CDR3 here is CASSPRTSGGANEQFF. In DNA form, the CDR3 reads TGCGCCAGCAGCCCCCGGACTAGCGGGGGGGCTAATGAGCAGTTCTTC.

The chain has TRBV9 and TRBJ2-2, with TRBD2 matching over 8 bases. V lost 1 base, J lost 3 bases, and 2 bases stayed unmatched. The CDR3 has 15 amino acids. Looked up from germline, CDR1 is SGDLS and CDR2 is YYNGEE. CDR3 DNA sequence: TGTGCCAGCAGCGTAATCGGGGGGGACACCGGGGAGCTGTTTTTT. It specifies CASSVIGGDTGELFF.

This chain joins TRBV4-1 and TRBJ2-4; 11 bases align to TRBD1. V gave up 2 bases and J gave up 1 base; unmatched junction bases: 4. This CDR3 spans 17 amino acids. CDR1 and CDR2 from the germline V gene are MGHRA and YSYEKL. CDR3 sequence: CASSQLGTGGAKNIQYF. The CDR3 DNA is TGCGCCAGCAGCCAATTGGGGACAGGGGGGGCCAAAAACATTCAGTACTTC.

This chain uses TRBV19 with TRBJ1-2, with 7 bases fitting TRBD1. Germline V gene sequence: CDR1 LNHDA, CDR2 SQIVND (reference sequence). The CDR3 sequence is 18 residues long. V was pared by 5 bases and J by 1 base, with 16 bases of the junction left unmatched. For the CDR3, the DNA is TGTGCCAGTAGTGTACACAGGGGTAGGGTGGAAAGTAACTATGGCTACACCTTC. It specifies CASSVHRGRVESNYGYTF.

The CDR3 reads CAWSGAGPYEQYF. The CDR3 DNA is TGTGCCTGGAGTGGGGCAGGACCCTACGAGCAGTACTTC. J is TRBJ2-7 and V is TRBV30; D is ambiguous. Germline-derived CDR1 and CDR2 are GTSNPN and SVGIG (reference sequence). The CDR3 consists of 13 residues. V lost 1 base and J 2 bases, leaving 9 bases between the germline ends.

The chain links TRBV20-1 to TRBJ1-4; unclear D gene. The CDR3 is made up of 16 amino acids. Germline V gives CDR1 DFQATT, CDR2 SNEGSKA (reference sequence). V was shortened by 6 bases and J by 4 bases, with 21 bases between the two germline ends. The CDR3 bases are TGCAGTGCCAATGCGAAGAACCCTCCCTTTAATGAAAAACTGTTTTTT. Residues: CSANAKNPPFNEKLFF.

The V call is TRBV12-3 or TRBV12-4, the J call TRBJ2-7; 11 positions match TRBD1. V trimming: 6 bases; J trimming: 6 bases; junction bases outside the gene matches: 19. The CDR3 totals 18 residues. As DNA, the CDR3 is TGTGCCAGCAGCCTCCTTGGGACAGGGGGAAATCGACTAAGCGAGCAGTACTTC. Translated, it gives CASSLLGTGGNRLSEQYF.

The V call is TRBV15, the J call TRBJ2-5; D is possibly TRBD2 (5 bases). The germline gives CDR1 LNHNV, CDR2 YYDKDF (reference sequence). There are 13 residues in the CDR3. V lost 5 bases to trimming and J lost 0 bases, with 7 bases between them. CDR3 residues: CATSQDYQETQYF. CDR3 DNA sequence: TGTGCCACCAGCCAGGACTACCAAGAGACCCAGTACTTC.

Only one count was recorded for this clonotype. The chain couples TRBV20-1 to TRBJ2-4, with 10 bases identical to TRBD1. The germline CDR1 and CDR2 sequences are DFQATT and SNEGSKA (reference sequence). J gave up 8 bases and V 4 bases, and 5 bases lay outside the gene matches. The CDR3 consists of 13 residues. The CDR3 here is CSANRQGADIQYF. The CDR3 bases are TGCAGTGCTAACCGACAGGGGGCAGACATTCAGTACTTC.

CDR3 loop: CATSPSGGSKNIQYF. The CDR3 DNA reads as TGTGCCACCAGCCCCTCGGGGGGGTCCAAAAACATTCAGTACTTC. V usage is TRBV15 and J usage is TRBJ2-4; 8 nucleotides align to TRBD2. Germline CDR1 LNHNV, CDR2 YYDKDF (reference sequence). The J segment lost 2 bases and the V segment lost 5 bases, leaving 5 bases of the junction unmatched. CDR3 size: 15 residues. The full variable domain, in which reference TRBV15 and TRBJ2-4 provide the parts outside the CDR3, is DAMVIQNPRYQVTQFGKPVTLSCSQTLNHNVMYWYQQKSSQAPKLLFHYYDKDFNNEADTPDNFQSRRPNTSFCFLDIRSPGLGDTAMYLCATSPSGGSKNIQYFGAGTRLSVL.

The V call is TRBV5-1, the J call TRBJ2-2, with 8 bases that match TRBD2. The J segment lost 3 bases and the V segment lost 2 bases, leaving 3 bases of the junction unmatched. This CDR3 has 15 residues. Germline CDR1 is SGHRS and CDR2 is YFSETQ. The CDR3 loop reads CASSLPGGDTGELFF. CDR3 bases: TGCGCCAGCAGCTTACCGGGGGGGGACACCGGGGAGCTGTTTTTT.

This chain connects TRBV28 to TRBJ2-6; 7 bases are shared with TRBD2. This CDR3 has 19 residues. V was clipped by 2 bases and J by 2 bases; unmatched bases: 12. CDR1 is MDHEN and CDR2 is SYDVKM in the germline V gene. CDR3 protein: CASSLAIFWGGTGANVLTF. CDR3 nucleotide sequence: TGTGCCAGCAGTTTAGCCATTTTCTGGGGGGGGACTGGGGCCAACGTCCTGACTTTC.

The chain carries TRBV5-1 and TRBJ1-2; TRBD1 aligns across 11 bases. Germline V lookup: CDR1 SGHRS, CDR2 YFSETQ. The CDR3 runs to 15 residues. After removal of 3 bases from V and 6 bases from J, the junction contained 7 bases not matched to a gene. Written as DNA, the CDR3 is TGCGCCAGCAGCTCCAGGACAGGGGGCTTTCATGGCTACACCTTC. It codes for CASSSRTGGFHGYTF.

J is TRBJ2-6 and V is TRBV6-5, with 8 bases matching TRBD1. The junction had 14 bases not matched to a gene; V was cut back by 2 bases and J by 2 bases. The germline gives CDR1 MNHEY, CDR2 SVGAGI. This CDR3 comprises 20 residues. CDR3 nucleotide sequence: TGTGCCAGCAGTTACGTGGGGACAGGTGGTCTAGGGGCTGGGGCCAACGTCCTGACTTTC. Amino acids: CASSYVGTGGLGAGANVLTF.

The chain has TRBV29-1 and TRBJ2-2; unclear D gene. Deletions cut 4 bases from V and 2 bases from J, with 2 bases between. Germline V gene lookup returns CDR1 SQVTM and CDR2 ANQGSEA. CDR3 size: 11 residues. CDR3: CSVANTGELFF. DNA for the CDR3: TGCAGCGTTGCCAACACCGGGGAGCTGTTTTTT.

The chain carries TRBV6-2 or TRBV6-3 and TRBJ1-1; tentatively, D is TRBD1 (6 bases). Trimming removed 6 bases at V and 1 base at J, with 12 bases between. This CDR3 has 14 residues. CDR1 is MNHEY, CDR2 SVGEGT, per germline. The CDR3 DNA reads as TGTGCCAGCAGAACGGGACACTCGAACACTGAAGCTTTCTTT. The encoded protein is CASRTGHSNTEAFF.

This CDR3 is CASRGDGPYGYTF. CDR3 nucleotides: TGTGCCAGCAGGGGGGACGGACCCTATGGCTACACCTTC. This rearrangement joins TRBV12-3 or TRBV12-4 to TRBJ1-2; D is possibly TRBD1 (5 bases). This CDR3 has 13 amino acids. V gave up 6 bases and J gave up 4 bases, with 12 bases separating them.

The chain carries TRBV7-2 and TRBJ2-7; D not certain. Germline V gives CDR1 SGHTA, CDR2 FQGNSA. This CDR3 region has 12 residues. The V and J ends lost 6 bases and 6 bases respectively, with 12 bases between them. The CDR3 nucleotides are TGTGCCAGCAGTCTCGGCTTGGGCGAGCAGTACGTC. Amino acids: CASSLGLGEQYV.

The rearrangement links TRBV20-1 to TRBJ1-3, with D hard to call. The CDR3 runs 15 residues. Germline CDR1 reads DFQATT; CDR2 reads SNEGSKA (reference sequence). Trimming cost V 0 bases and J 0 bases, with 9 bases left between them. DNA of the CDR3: TGCAGTGCTAGAGATCCCGGGGTCTCTGGAAACACCATATATTTT. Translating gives CSARDPGVSGNTIYF.

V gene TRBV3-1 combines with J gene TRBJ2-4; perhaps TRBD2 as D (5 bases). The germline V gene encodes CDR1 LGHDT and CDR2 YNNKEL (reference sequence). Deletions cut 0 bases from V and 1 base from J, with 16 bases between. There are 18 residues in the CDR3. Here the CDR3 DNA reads TGTGCCAGCAGCCAAGATGCTCCCGGCTGGAGGGCCAAAAACATTCAGTACTTC. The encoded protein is CASSQDAPGWRAKNIQYF.

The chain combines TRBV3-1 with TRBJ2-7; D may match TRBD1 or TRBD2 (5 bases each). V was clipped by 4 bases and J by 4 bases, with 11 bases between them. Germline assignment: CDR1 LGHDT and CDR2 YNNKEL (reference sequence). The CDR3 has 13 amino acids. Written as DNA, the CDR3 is TGTGCCAGCAGCCCCTTTGGGGGTTACGAGCAGTACTTC. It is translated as CASSPFGGYEQYF.

This CDR3 is CASRGQKWPNTGELFF. DNA of the CDR3: TGCGCCAGCCGGGGACAGAAATGGCCGAACACCGGGGAGCTGTTTTTT. The gene calls are TRBV5-1 and TRBJ2-2, with 7 bases matching TRBD1. V was clipped by 7 bases and J by 0 bases; unmatched bases: 9. The CDR3 totals 16 residues. Germline V gene data show CDR1 as SGHRS and CDR2 as YFSETQ.

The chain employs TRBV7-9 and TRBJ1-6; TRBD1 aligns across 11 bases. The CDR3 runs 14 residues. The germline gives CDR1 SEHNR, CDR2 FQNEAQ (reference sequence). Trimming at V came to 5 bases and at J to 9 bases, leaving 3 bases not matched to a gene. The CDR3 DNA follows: TGTGCCAGCAGCGGACAGGGGGCTGTTTCACCCCTCCACTTT. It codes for CASSGQGAVSPLHF.

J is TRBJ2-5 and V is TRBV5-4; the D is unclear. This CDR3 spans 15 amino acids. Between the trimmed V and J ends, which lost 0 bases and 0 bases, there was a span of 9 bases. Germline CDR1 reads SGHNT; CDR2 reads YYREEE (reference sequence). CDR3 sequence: CASSLGLGDQETQYF. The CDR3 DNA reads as TGTGCCAGCAGCTTGGGGCTCGGAGACCAAGAGACCCAGTACTTC.

The chain's CDR3 is CASSPTGTLGSPLHF. In nucleotides, the CDR3 is TGTGCCAGCAGTCCTACCGGGACATTGGGATCACCCCTCCACTTT. The chain carries TRBV6-4 and TRBJ1-6; D possibly corresponds to TRBD1 (6 bases). This CDR3 is built from 15 residues. CDR1 is MRHNA and CDR2 is SNTAGT in the germline V gene. The V end lost 5 bases, the J end lost 10 bases, and 18 bases lay between the germline ends.

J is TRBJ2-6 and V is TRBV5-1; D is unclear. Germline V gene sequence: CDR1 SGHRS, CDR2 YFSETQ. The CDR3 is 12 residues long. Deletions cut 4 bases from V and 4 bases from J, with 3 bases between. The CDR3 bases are TGCGCCAGCAGCCTCGGGGCCAACGTCCTGACTTTC. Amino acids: CASSLGANVLTF.

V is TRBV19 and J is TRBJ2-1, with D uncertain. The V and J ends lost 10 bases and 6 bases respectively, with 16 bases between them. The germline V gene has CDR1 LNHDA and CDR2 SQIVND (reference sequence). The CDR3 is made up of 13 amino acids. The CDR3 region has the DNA TGTGCCACCCTCTCCCTCACCCCCAATGAGCAGTTCTTC. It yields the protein CATLSLTPNEQFF.

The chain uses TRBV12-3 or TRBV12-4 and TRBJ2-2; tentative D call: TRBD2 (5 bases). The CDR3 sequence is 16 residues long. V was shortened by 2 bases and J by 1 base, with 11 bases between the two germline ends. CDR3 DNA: TGTGCCAGCAGTTTATTTTTCGGGATGAACACCGGGGAGCTGTTTTTT. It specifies CASSLFFGMNTGELFF.

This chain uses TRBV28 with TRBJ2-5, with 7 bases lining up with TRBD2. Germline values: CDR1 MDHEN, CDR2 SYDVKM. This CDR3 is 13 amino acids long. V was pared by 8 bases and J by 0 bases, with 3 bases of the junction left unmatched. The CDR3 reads CASFGGNQETQYF. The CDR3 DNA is TGTGCCAGCTTCGGGGGGAACCAAGAGACCCAGTACTTC.